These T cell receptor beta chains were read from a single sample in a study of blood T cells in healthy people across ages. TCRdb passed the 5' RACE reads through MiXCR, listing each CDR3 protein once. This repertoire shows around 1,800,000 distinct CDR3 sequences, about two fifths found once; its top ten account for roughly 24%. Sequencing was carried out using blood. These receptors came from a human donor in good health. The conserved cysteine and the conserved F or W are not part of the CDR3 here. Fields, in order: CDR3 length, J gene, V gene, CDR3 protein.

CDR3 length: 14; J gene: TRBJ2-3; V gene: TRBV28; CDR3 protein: ASSGNRGVWLGTQY
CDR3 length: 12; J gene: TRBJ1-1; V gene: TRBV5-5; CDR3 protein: ASSPSFGAEEAF
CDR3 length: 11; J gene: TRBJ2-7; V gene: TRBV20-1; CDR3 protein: SAENRVHYEQY
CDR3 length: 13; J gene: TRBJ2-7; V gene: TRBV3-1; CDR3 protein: ASSHFRDESYEQY
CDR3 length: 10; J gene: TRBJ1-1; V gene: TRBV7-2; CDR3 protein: ASSLVDSEAF
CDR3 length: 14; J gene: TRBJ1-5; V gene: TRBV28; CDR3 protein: ASRNDSLLFNQPQH
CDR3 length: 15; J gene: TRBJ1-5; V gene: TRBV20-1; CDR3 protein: SARDTAAGGYHHPQH
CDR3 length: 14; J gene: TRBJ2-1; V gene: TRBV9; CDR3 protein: ASSVDPDPSYNEQF
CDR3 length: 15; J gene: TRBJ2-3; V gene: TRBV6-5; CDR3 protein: ASSYSMGAPSTDTQY
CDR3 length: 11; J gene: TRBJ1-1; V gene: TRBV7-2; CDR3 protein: ASSYTYSTEAF
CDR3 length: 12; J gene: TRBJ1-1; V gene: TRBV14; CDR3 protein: ASSQYQGWSEAF
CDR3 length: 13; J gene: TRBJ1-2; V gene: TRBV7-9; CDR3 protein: ASSLRGQGDYGYT
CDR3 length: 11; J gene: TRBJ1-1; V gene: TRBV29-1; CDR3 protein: SVERVANTEAF
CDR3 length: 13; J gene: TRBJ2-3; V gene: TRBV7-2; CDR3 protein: ASSHKGGVGDTQY
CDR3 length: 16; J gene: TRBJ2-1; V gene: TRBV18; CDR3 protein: ASSPSPLAASSYNEQF
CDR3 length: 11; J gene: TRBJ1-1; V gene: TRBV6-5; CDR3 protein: ASSYSTKTEAF
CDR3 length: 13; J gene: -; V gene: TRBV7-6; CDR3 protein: ASSHDRGRAYEQY
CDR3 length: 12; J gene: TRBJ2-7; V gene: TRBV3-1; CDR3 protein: ASSHTSTHYEQY
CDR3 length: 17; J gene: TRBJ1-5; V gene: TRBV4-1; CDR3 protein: ASSQFAPPGLTSNQPQH
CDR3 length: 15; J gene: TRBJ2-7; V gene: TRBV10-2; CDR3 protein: ASRPGLALTSSYEQY
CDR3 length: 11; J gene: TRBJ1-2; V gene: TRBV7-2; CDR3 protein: ASSSTESRGYT
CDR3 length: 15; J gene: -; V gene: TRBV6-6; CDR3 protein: ASSRARDIGLWTEQY
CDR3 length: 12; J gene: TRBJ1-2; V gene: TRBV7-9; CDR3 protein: ASSSDEGAWGYT
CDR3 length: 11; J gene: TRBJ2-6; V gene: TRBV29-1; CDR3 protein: SVTISGANVLT
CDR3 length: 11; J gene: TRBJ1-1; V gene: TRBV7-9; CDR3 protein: ASSLTTGVEAF
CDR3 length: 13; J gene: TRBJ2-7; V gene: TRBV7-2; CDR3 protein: ASSLAYRATYEQY
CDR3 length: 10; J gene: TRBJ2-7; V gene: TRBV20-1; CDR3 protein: SAPRQGREQY
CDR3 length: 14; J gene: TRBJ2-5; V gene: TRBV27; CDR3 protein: ASSLLGGRSIETQY
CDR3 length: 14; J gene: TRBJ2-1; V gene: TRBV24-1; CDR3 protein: ATSDRGLARYNEQF
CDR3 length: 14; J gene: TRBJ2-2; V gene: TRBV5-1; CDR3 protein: ASSLNGQVYTGELF
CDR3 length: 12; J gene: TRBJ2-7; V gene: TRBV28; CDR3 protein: ASSLQNRDYEQY
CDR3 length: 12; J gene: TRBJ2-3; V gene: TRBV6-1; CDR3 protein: ASSASPSTDTQY
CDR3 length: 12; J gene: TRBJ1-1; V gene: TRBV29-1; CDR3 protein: SVGFWTANTEAF
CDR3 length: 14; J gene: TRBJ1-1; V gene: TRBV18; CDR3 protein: ASSLAGGRQGRQAF
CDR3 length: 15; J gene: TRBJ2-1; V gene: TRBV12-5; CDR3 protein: ASGDRYPGTSNNEQF
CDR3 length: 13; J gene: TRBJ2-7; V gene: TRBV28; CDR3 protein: ASSPDRQLTYEQY
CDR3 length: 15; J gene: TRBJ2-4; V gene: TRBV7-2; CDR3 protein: ASERWGSGGASREQY
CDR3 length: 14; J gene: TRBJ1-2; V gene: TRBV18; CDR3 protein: ASSPFPQAFNYGYT
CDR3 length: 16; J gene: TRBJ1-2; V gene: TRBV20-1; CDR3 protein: SASRASPGGALNYGYT
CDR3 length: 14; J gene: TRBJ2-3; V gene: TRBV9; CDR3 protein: ASSLNPGPSTDTQY